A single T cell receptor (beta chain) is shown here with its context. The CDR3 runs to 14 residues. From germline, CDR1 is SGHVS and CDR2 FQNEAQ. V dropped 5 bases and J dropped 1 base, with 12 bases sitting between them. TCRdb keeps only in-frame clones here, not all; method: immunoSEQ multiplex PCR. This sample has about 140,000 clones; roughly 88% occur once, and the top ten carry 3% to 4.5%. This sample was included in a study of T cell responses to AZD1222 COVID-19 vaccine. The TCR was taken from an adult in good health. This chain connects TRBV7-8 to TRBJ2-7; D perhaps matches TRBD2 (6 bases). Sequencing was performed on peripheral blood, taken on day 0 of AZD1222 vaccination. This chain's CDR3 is CASSPQRASYEQYF. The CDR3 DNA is TGTGCCAGCAGCCCTCAGCGGGCGTCCTACGAGCAGTACTTC.